These 19 T cell receptor beta chains came from one sample sequenced in a study of Ad26.COV2.S vaccination and SARS-CoV-2 variants. Sequenced by immunoSEQ multiplex PCR; TCRdb stores in-frame clones only, minus some. The sample consists of about 180,000 clones, around nine tenths of them appearing once. Sequencing was performed on peripheral blood, taken after recovery from COVID-19. The receptor set was obtained from a human donor who had recovered from COVID-19.

This clone was picked up one time. This chain links TRBV7-3 with TRBJ2-3, with TRBD2 matching over 7 bases. The CDR3 spans 17 residues. V gave up 5 bases and J gave up 1 base; unmatched junction bases: 12. Germline assignment: CDR1 SGHTA and CDR2 FQGTGA. The CDR3 nucleotides are TGTGCCAGCAGCCACACCGCACTAGCGCCCGGCACAGATACGCAGTATTTT. This encodes CASSHTALAPGTDTQYF.

V and J are TRBV2 and TRBJ2-7; 7 positions match TRBD2. The V and J ends lost 6 bases and 4 bases, in that order; junction bases with no gene match: 9. CDR3 length: 14 amino acids. Germline values: CDR1 SNHLY, CDR2 FYNNEI. Here the CDR3 DNA reads TGTGCCAGCAGCGGGACGGTGGGAGGGTACGAGCAGTACTTC. Translation gives CASSGTVGGYEQYF.

The chain links TRBV6-5 to TRBJ2-7; 11 bases line up with TRBD1. The CDR3 spans 15 residues. V shed 7 bases and J 2 bases; nucleotides not matched to a gene: 7. In germline, CDR1 is MNHEY, CDR2 SVGAGI. In DNA, the CDR3 is TGTGCCAGCAAAGAGGGACAGGGGGTTACCTACGAGCAGTACTTC. It specifies CASKEGQGVTYEQYF.

The V call is TRBV18, the J call TRBJ2-2; no clear D gene. The germline CDR1 and CDR2 sequences are KGHSH and LQKENI. The CDR3 contains 16 residues. Between the trimmed V and J ends, which lost 0 bases and 0 bases, there was a span of 8 bases. This CDR3 reads CASSPPLGANTGELFF. CDR3 bases: TGTGCCAGCTCACCACCGTTAGGAGCGAACACCGGGGAGCTGTTTTTT. The full variable domain, rest sourced from reference TRBV18 and TRBJ2-2, is NAGVMQNPRHLVRRRGQEARLRCSPMKGHSHVYWYRQLPEEGLKFMVYLQKENIIDESGMPKERFSAEFPKEGPSILRIQQVVRGDSAAYFCASSPPLGANTGELFFGEGSRLTVL.

This chain uses TRBV19 with TRBJ1-1, with 9 bases identical to TRBD1. This CDR3 is 15 amino acids long. Germline values: CDR1 LNHDA, CDR2 SQIVND (reference sequence). Germline trimming cut 4 bases from V and 1 base from J; bases unmatched to any gene: 4. For the CDR3, the DNA is TGTGCCAGTAGTAAACTGACAGGGGGGAACACTGAAGCTTTCTTT. The encoded protein is CASSKLTGGNTEAFF.

This chain joins TRBV4-1 and TRBJ1-4; D is unresolved. V dropped 0 bases and J dropped 15 bases, with 14 bases sitting between them. The germline CDR1 and CDR2 sequences are MGHRA and YSYEKL. The CDR3 covers 13 residues. The CDR3 DNA follows: TGCGCCAGCAGCCAAGAATGGGGAGCGAATTTGTTTTTT. Residues: CASSQEWGANLFF.

V is TRBV10-2 and J is TRBJ2-3, with 9 bases fitting TRBD2. J was trimmed by 2 bases and V by 3 bases; bases with no gene match: 6. CDR1 WSHSY and CDR2 SAAADI come from the germline V gene. This CDR3 comprises 16 residues. CDR3 in DNA: TGCGCCAGCAGTGACAGGCTAGCGGGGTCCACAGATACGCAGTATTTT. Translation: CASSDRLAGSTDTQYF.

The J gene is TRBJ2-2, the V gene TRBV5-1; 7 bases map to TRBD1. Per the germline V gene, CDR1 is SGHRS and CDR2 is YFSETQ. Trimming removed 4 bases from V and 0 bases from J; junction bases left unmatched: 6. The CDR3 covers 16 residues. In nucleotides, the CDR3 is TGCGCCAGCAGCCCAACCGGGACAGCGAACACCGGGGAGCTGTTTTTT. Protein sequence: CASSPTGTANTGELFF.

Concerning this clone: Other DNA sequences of this sample code for an identical CDR3. The V call is TRBV5-1, the J call TRBJ2-3; D might be TRBD2 (5 bases). Trimming cost V 0 bases and J 0 bases, with 8 bases left between them. Germline CDR1 reads SGHRS; CDR2 reads YFSETQ. CDR3 length equals 15 residues. The CDR3 is CASSLGAASTDTQYF. The CDR3 nucleotides are TGCGCCAGCAGCTTGGGAGCGGCTAGCACAGATACGCAGTATTTT.

Here the CDR3 reads CASSLGAGGAYNEQFF. CDR3 nucleotides: TGTGCCAGCAGCTTGGGGGCGGGAGGCGCCTACAATGAGCAGTTCTTC. The rearrangement uses TRBV5-4 and TRBJ2-1; 8 bases fit TRBD2. Per germline, CDR1 SGHNT and CDR2 YYREEE (reference sequence). Unmatched junction bases numbered 4, after V lost 0 bases and J lost 2 bases. The CDR3 contains 16 residues.

The J gene is TRBJ1-1, the V gene TRBV6-5; 7 positions agree with TRBD1. The CDR3 has 13 amino acids. Germline loops: CDR1 MNHEY, CDR2 SVGAGI. The trim removed 5 bases at V and 5 bases at J, leaving 5 bases unmatched. CDR3 sequence (DNA): TGTGCCAGCAGTCCAGGGGGGGGGACTGAAGCTTTCTTT. Amino acid sequence: CASSPGGGTEAFF.

J is TRBJ1-1 and V is TRBV30, with D hard to call. CDR1 GTSNPN and CDR2 SVGIG come from the germline V gene (reference sequence). The V end was cut by 4 bases, the J end by 1 base, with 10 bases between. CDR3 length: 13 amino acids. CDR3 bases: TGTGCCTGGACCCTAGGACCGAACACTGAAGCTTTCTTT. This encodes CAWTLGPNTEAFF. Complete variable domain (other parts from reference TRBV30 and TRBJ1-1): SQTIHQWPATLVQPVGSPLSLECTVEGTSNPNLYWYRQAAGRGLQLLFYSVGIGQISSEVPQNLSASRPQDRQFILSSKKLLLSDSGFYLCAWTLGPNTEAFFGQGTRLTVV.

The chain carries TRBV21-1 and TRBJ2-1; the table calls TRBD2, which could not be checked here. TRBV21-1 corresponds to a pseudogene. This CDR3 region has 16 residues. CDR3 in DNA: TGTGCCAGCAGCAAAGCAGGGCGGGATCCTCACAATGAGCAGTTCTTC. This translates into CASSKAGRDPHNEQFF.

This chain joins TRBV14 and TRBJ2-1, with TRBD1 as a possible D gene (6 bases). There are 21 residues in the CDR3. Per the germline V gene, CDR1 is SGHDN and CDR2 is FVKESK. V gave up 2 bases and J gave up 0 bases, with 26 bases separating them. The CDR3 region is CASSQLLQGKIWGSSYNEQFF. CDR3 DNA sequence: TGTGCCAGCAGCCAATTGTTACAGGGAAAGATTTGGGGCAGCTCCTACAATGAGCAGTTCTTC. Based on the CDR3 plus reference TRBV14 and TRBJ2-1, the full variable domain is EAGVTQFPSHSVIEKGQTVTLRCDPISGHDNLYWYRRVMGKEIKFLLHFVKESKQDESGMPNNRFLAERTGGTYSTLKVQPAELEDSGVYFCASSQLLQGKIWGSSYNEQFFGPGTRLTVL.

This rearrangement joins TRBV28 to TRBJ1-3; D is uncertain. The length of the CDR3 is 14 residues. Trimming took off 5 bases at V and 0 bases at J, with 8 bases between the two ends. Germline CDR1 and CDR2: MDHEN and SYDVKM. CDR3 amino acids: CASSGIFSGNTIYF. The CDR3 nucleotides are TGTGCCAGCAGTGGTATATTCTCTGGAAACACCATATATTTT. The whole variable domain, filled in from reference TRBV28 and TRBJ1-3, reads DVKVTQSSRYLVKRTGEKVFLECVQDMDHENMFWYRQDPGLGLRLIYFSYDVKMKEKGDIPEGYSVSREKKERFSLILESASTNQTSMYLCASSGIFSGNTIYFGEGSWLTVV.

The rearrangement uses TRBV5-1 and TRBJ1-2; D is possibly TRBD1 (5 bases). Per the germline V gene, CDR1 is SGHRS and CDR2 is YFSETQ. This CDR3 is 14 amino acids long. V was trimmed by 0 bases and J by 8 bases, leaving 14 bases between them. This CDR3 reads CASSLERGSQGYTF. In DNA form, the CDR3 reads TGCGCCAGCAGCTTGGAGCGGGGCTCCCAGGGCTACACCTTC.

This chain uses TRBV28 with TRBJ2-5, with a possible D match to TRBD1 (7 bases). The germline CDR1 and CDR2 sequences are MDHEN and SYDVKM. V lost 6 bases and J lost 5, with 16 bases in between. The CDR3 sequence is 14 residues long. The CDR3 is CASRSTQGRETQYF. Written as DNA, the CDR3 is TGTGCCAGCAGATCCACACAGGGGAGGGAGACCCAGTACTTC.

This sequence joins TRBV19 and TRBJ2-1; the D gene could be TRBD1 or TRBD2 (5 bases each). This CDR3 contains 14 residues. V was pared by 3 bases and J by 5 bases, with 11 bases between. Germline V gives CDR1 LNHDA, CDR2 SQIVND (reference sequence). CDR3 protein: CASSIWGYNNEQFF. The DNA for the CDR3 is TGTGCCAGTAGTATCTGGGGGTATAACAATGAGCAGTTCTTC.

The gene calls are TRBV5-1 and TRBJ1-2, with D perhaps matching TRBD1 (6 bases). This CDR3 contains 13 residues. The V and J ends lost 5 bases and 2 bases respectively, with 10 bases between them. Germline V gives CDR1 SGHRS, CDR2 YFSETQ. The CDR3 loop reads CASRIQGNYGYTF. Written as DNA, the CDR3 is TGCGCCAGCAGGATCCAGGGGAACTATGGCTACACCTTC.